These 15 T cell receptor beta chains originate from one sample sequenced in a study of T-cell reconstitution after alpha-beta-depleted transplantation in children. Unique molecular identifiers were incorporated when the TCRbeta library was constructed. TCRdb passed the PCR reads through MiXCR, listing each CDR3 protein once. The sample includes approximately 400,000 distinct CDR3 sequences, 11% seen only once; the top ten take about 5%. The sample in question was PBMCs from the stem cell graft donor, obtained from the stem cell graft. The receptor source for this set is a human donor who donated a stem cell graft to a child with acute myeloid leukemia.

In this sample, this clonotype turned up many times. The chain recombines TRBV7-2 with TRBJ2-5, with 11 bases lining up with TRBD2. V shed 5 bases and J 5 bases; nucleotides not matched to a gene: 4. In germline, CDR1 is SGHTA, CDR2 FQGNSA. CDR3 length: 14 residues. CDR3 residues: CASSRTSGSETQYF. Written as DNA, the CDR3 is TGTGCCAGCAGCCGCACTAGCGGGAGTGAGACCCAGTACTTC.

This clonotype was detected only a few times. V is TRBV18 and J is TRBJ1-2; a possible D gene is TRBD1 (5 bases). The germline V gene has CDR1 KGHSH and CDR2 LQKENI. The CDR3 spans 15 residues. V was clipped by 5 bases and J by 0 bases, with 13 bases between them. CDR3 sequence: CASSSKGRSNYGYTF. Here the CDR3 DNA reads TGTGCCAGCTCATCAAAGGGGAGGTCTAACTATGGCTACACCTTC. The variable domain in full, with the rest retrieved from reference TRBV18 and TRBJ1-2, is NAGVMQNPRHLVRRRGQEARLRCSPMKGHSHVYWYRQLPEEGLKFMVYLQKENIIDESGMPKERFSAEFPKEGPSILRIQQVVRGDSAAYFCASSSKGRSNYGYTFGSGTRLTVV.

This rearrangement joins TRBV10-3 to TRBJ2-5, with D possibly matching TRBD1 (6 bases). Looked up from germline, CDR1 is ENHRY and CDR2 is SYGVKD. The V and J ends lost 5 bases and 5 bases respectively, with 12 bases between them. The CDR3 consists of 13 residues. CDR3 sequence reads: CAISPPRGETQYF. CDR3 nucleotides: TGTGCCATCAGTCCACCAAGGGGGGAGACCCAGTACTTC.

This clonotype was seen many times. The CDR3 reads CSASGDRGQPQHF. The CDR3 DNA reads as TGCAGTGCTAGTGGGGACAGGGGACAGCCCCAGCATTTT. The chain combines TRBV20-1 with TRBJ1-5; 10 nucleotides align to TRBD1. Germline CDR1 is DFQATT and CDR2 is SNEGSKA (reference sequence). With 3 bases clipped from V and 7 bases from J, the junction kept 3 bases outside the gene matches. The CDR3 contains 13 residues.

This clonotype has just a few counts. Its ends do not fully match the called genes, so a read error is possible. This chain links TRBV6-5 with TRBJ2-7; 14 bases are shared with TRBD2. Germline V gives CDR1 MNHEY, CDR2 SVGAGI. The CDR3 spans 12 residues. CDR3 coding DNA: TGTGCCAGCACCGGGACTAGCGGGGGCCCGACGTTC. This translates into CASTGTSGGPTF.

The chain combines TRBV6-5 with TRBJ2-7; D possibly matches TRBD1 or TRBD2 (5 bases each). This CDR3 is 17 amino acids long. Germline CDR1 MNHEY, CDR2 SVGAGI. Trimming pared 0 bases from V and 2 bases from J, leaving 17 bases between. The CDR3 sequence: CASSYSIVGVQPYEQYF. The CDR3 DNA reads as TGTGCCAGCAGTTACTCGATTGTGGGGGTCCAACCCTACGAGCAGTACTTC.

Only a few counts were recorded for this clonotype. The chain uses TRBV20-1 and TRBJ1-6; D perhaps matches TRBD1 (6 bases). CDR1 and CDR2 from the germline V gene are DFQATT and SNEGSKA (reference sequence). CDR3 length equals 13 residues. The V and J ends lost 5 bases and 8 bases respectively, with 13 bases between them. CDR3 protein: CSALRGEYSPLHF. The DNA of the CDR3 is TGCAGTGCTCTAAGGGGGGAATATTCACCCCTCCACTTT.

The J gene is TRBJ2-2, the V gene TRBV6-5, with a tentative D call TRBD1 (6 bases). V was cut by 0 bases and J by 6 bases, with 8 bases left in between. The CDR3 has 14 residues. Germline V gives CDR1 MNHEY, CDR2 SVGAGI. DNA of the CDR3: TGTGCCAGCAGTTACTCAGGGGGTTCCGGGGAGCTGTTTTTT. It is translated as CASSYSGGSGELFF.

The rearrangement joins TRBV7-2 to TRBJ2-3, with 7 bases that match TRBD1. Trimming took 1 base from V and 4 from J; bases not matched to a gene: 8. Germline V gene data show CDR1 as SGHTA and CDR2 as FQGNSA. The CDR3 loop spans 16 amino acids. The CDR3 spells CASSLVVTGNPDTQYF. Here the CDR3 DNA reads TGTGCCAGCAGCTTAGTAGTGACAGGGAATCCAGATACGCAGTATTTT.

This clonotype showed up just a few times. The rearrangement joins TRBV7-9 to TRBJ2-7, with D possibly matching TRBD2 (5 bases). This CDR3 contains 14 residues. CDR1 SEHNR and CDR2 FQNEAQ come from the germline V gene (reference sequence). The V and J ends lost 5 bases and 0 bases respectively, with 11 bases between them. DNA for the CDR3: TGTGCCAGCAGCATCATCGGGAACTCCTACGAGCAGTACGTC. Translation gives CASSIIGNSYEQYV.

The chain combines TRBV12-5 with TRBJ2-5, with a weak D call TRBD1 (6 bases). The V and J ends lost 7 bases and 5 bases respectively, with 17 bases between them. The CDR3 covers 14 residues. Germline values: CDR1 LGHNT, CDR2 FRNRAP. The CDR3 DNA sequence: TGTGCTAGTGCCACCTTGGGGGCTTCGGAGACCCAGTACTTC. Encoded protein: CASATLGASETQYF.

The chain joins TRBV15 to TRBJ2-1; TRBD1 aligns across 12 bases. Per the germline V gene, CDR1 is LNHNV and CDR2 is YYDKDF (reference sequence). V dropped 0 bases and J dropped 8; count of bases not matched to a gene: 8. The CDR3 consists of 17 residues. CDR3 region: CATSRERWGQGAHEQFF. CDR3 nucleotide sequence: TGTGCCACCAGCAGAGAGAGGTGGGGACAGGGGGCCCATGAGCAGTTCTTC.

This clonotype was recorded at least ten times. The chain links TRBV20-1 to TRBJ2-5, with D possibly matching TRBD2 (5 bases). Trimming removed 0 bases from V and 3 bases from J, with 17 bases in between. Germline CDR1 is DFQATT and CDR2 is SNEGSKA (reference sequence). This CDR3 contains 16 residues. The CDR3 DNA reads as TGCAGTGCTAGAGATCCGGGAACGATTTACGAAGAGACCCAGTACTTC. Residues: CSARDPGTIYEETQYF.

This clonotype appeared many times. The junction differs from germline at one of its ends, possibly a read error. The chain uses TRBV7-2 and TRBJ2-1, with 11 bases lining up with TRBD2. Germline V gene data show CDR1 as SGHTA and CDR2 as FQGNSA. This CDR3 comprises 15 residues. CDR3 sequence: CASSLGTSGHNEQFF. The DNA of the CDR3 is TGTGCTAGCAGCTTAGGGACTAGCGGCCACAATGAGCAGTTCTTC.

This clonotype was recorded only once. A much larger clone lies one base from this, so it may be a read error. CDR3 residues: CASRTPAPGGYTF. CDR3 coding DNA: TGCGCCAGCAGAACGCCAGCGCCTGGTGGCTACACCTTC. The V and J genes are TRBV5-1 and TRBJ1-2; no clear D. The CDR3 runs 13 residues. Trimming removed 5 bases at V and 7 bases at J, with 15 bases between. The germline gives CDR1 SGHRS, CDR2 YFSETQ.